This record concerns one TCR beta chain sequence. These data originate in a study of control samples from healthy donors and cancer patients. Trimming took 5 bases from V and 0 from J; bases not matched to a gene: 3. The length of the CDR3 is 15 residues. Per the germline V gene, CDR1 is MNHEY and CDR2 is SMNVEV (reference sequence). Generated by immunoSEQ multiplex PCR, the TCRdb table keeps only in-frame clones and is missing some. This sample has some 120,000 clones, with 75% to 95% found just once. The sequence derives from a man in his late teens or twenties in good health. The sample was blood. The chain combines TRBV27 with TRBJ2-1; TRBD1 agrees at 8 bases. CDR3 sequence: CASSRTGGSYNEQFF. DNA for the CDR3: TGTGCCAGCAGTCGCACAGGGGGCTCCTACAATGAGCAGTTCTTC.